A selection of T cell receptor beta chains follows, all from one sample in a study of low-dose radiotherapy and immunotherapy resistance in tumors. TCRdb reprocessed the reads with MiXCR, giving one entry per CDR3 protein. The sample records 60,000 to 90,000 distinct CDR3 sequences, around 30% being singletons. The source material was PBMCs, sampled before treatment. All receptors come from a female donor with ovarian cancer. Each CDR3 is given with its conserved first and last residue. Each record gives: CDR3 protein, CDR3 DNA, V gene, J gene, D gene, clone size. D genes are given only for firm matches. Some rows have no size entry. The others give once, few or many, or a class for an expanded clone.

CDR3aa: CASSTGTGYNEQFF
CDR3nt: TGTGCCAGCAGTACTGGGACAGGCTACAATGAGCAGTTCTTC
v_gene: TRBV2
j_gene: TRBJ2-1
d_gene: TRBD1
abundance: few

CDR3aa: CASSYTGGYSEQYF
CDR3nt: TGTGCCAGCAGTTACACAGGCGGCTATTCCGAGCAGTACTTC
v_gene: TRBV6-2/TRBV6-3
j_gene: TRBJ2-7
d_gene: NA
abundance: NA

CDR3aa: CASSVEYPGGPDTQYF
CDR3nt: TGCGCCAGCAGCGTCGAGTACCCAGGGGGCCCAGATACGCAGTATTTT
v_gene: TRBV5-1
j_gene: TRBJ2-3
d_gene: TRBD1
abundance: NA

CDR3aa: CSAERQTSSYNEQFF
CDR3nt: TGCAGTGCCGAGAGACAGACAAGCTCCTACAATGAGCAGTTCTTC
v_gene: TRBV20-1
j_gene: TRBJ2-1
d_gene: NA
abundance: many

CDR3aa: CASRRQGGAAEEQFF
CDR3nt: TGTGCCAGCAGGAGACAGGGGGGGGCGGCAGAGGAGCAGTTCTTC
v_gene: TRBV6-2/TRBV6-3
j_gene: TRBJ2-1
d_gene: TRBD1
abundance: few

CDR3aa: CASSSSGARTDTQYF
CDR3nt: TGTGCTAGCAGTTCTAGCGGGGCTCGCACAGATACGCAGTATTTT
v_gene: TRBV7-7
j_gene: TRBJ2-3
d_gene: TRBD2
abundance: many

CDR3aa: CASSSGEGILKQFF
CDR3nt: TGTGCCAGCAGTTCTGGGGAGGGCATCCTAAAGCAGTTCTTC
v_gene: TRBV6-1
j_gene: TRBJ2-1
d_gene: TRBD2
abundance: NA

CDR3aa: CASSFQGRSYNSPLHF
CDR3nt: TGTGCCAGCAGCTTTCAGGGCCGCTCCTATAATTCACCCCTCCACTTT
v_gene: TRBV28
j_gene: TRBJ1-6
d_gene: NA
abundance: NA

CDR3aa: CASTRQGGGGYTF
CDR3nt: TGTGCCAGCACTCGACAGGGTGGAGGCGGCTACACCTTC
v_gene: TRBV6-2/TRBV6-3
j_gene: TRBJ1-2
d_gene: TRBD1
abundance: many

CDR3aa: CASSVGPGTGELFF
CDR3nt: TGTGCCAGCAGCGTAGGACCGGGCACCGGGGAGCTGTTTTTT
v_gene: TRBV9
j_gene: TRBJ2-2
d_gene: NA
abundance: many

CDR3aa: CATLRRSTDTQYF
CDR3nt: TGTGCCACTCTTCGCCGATCGACAGATACGCAGTATTTT
v_gene: TRBV28
j_gene: TRBJ2-3
d_gene: NA
abundance: NA

CDR3aa: CSALGSGVGNIQYF
CDR3nt: TGCAGTGCCCTGGGGTCTGGGGTTGGAAACATTCAGTACTTC
v_gene: TRBV20-1
j_gene: TRBJ2-4
d_gene: NA
abundance: NA

CDR3aa: CASSLVQRPNEKLFF
CDR3nt: TGTGCCAGCAGTTTAGTTCAACGGCCCAATGAAAAACTGTTTTTT
v_gene: TRBV28
j_gene: TRBJ1-4
d_gene: NA
abundance: many

CDR3aa: CASSLRASLRGALSFSTDTQYF
CDR3nt: TGTGCCAGCAGCTTACGGGCCTCCCTGAGAGGGGCGCTTTCATTTAGCACAGATACGCAGTATTTT
v_gene: TRBV7-8
j_gene: TRBJ2-3
d_gene: NA
abundance: many

CDR3aa: CASSEWVAGEQFF
CDR3nt: TGTGCCAGCAGTGAATGGGTAGCGGGAGAGCAGTTCTTC
v_gene: TRBV25-1
j_gene: TRBJ2-1
d_gene: TRBD2
abundance: NA

CDR3aa: CAWSVGRNSNQPQHF
CDR3nt: TGTGCCTGGAGTGTGGGCAGAAATAGCAATCAGCCCCAGCATTTT
v_gene: TRBV30
j_gene: TRBJ1-5
d_gene: NA
abundance: many

CDR3aa: CASSTGSPLAKNIQYF
CDR3nt: TGTGCCAGTAGTACGGGCTCACCGCTAGCCAAAAACATTCAGTACTTC
v_gene: TRBV19
j_gene: TRBJ2-4
d_gene: NA
abundance: few

CDR3aa: CASSGTSGSYNEQFF
CDR3nt: TGTGCCAGCAGCGGGACTAGCGGGAGCTACAATGAGCAGTTCTTC
v_gene: TRBV6-2/TRBV6-3
j_gene: TRBJ2-1
d_gene: TRBD2
abundance: many

CDR3aa: CASAAGTWNEQFF
CDR3nt: TGTGCCAGTGCCGCGGGAACCTGGAATGAGCAGTTCTTC
v_gene: TRBV19
j_gene: TRBJ2-1
d_gene: NA
abundance: many

CDR3aa: CAISESEGGRSNEQFF
CDR3nt: TGTGCCATCAGTGAGTCTGAAGGGGGGCGGAGCAATGAGCAGTTCTTC
v_gene: TRBV10-3
j_gene: TRBJ2-1
d_gene: NA
abundance: NA

CDR3aa: CASGSGLAGVRTDTQYF
CDR3nt: TGTGCTAGTGGTTCGGGACTAGCGGGAGTGAGGACAGATACGCAGTATTTT
v_gene: TRBV12-5
j_gene: TRBJ2-3
d_gene: TRBD2
abundance: many

CDR3aa: CASSLTLQGFGNQPQHF
CDR3nt: TGTGCCAGCAGTCTCACGCTACAGGGGTTTGGCAATCAGCCCCAGCATTTT
v_gene: TRBV28
j_gene: TRBJ1-5
d_gene: TRBD1
abundance: many

CDR3aa: CASSLPPDRPESTEAFF
CDR3nt: TGCGCCAGCAGCTTGCCGCCCGACCGGCCAGAAAGTACTGAAGCTTTCTTT
v_gene: TRBV5-1
j_gene: TRBJ1-1
d_gene: NA
abundance: NA

CDR3aa: CSVVSSYEQYF
CDR3nt: TGCAGCGTTGTGAGCTCCTACGAGCAGTACTTC
v_gene: TRBV29-1
j_gene: TRBJ2-7
d_gene: NA
abundance: many

CDR3aa: CASSPPRTGVYEQYF
CDR3nt: TGTGCCAGCAGCCCCCCGAGGACAGGGGTCTACGAGCAGTACTTC
v_gene: TRBV7-9
j_gene: TRBJ2-7
d_gene: TRBD1
abundance: many

CDR3aa: CASSHRTENTEAFF
CDR3nt: TGTGCCAGCAGCCACAGGACAGAGAACACTGAAGCTTTCTTT
v_gene: TRBV2
j_gene: TRBJ1-1
d_gene: NA
abundance: NA

CDR3aa: CASSLRLAGGQETQYF
CDR3nt: TGTGCCAGCAGCCTTCGACTAGCGGGAGGGCAAGAGACCCAGTACTTC
v_gene: TRBV7-2
j_gene: TRBJ2-5
d_gene: TRBD2
abundance: many

CDR3aa: CASSRLGSSYNEQFF
CDR3nt: TGTGCCAGCAGTCGACTTGGGAGCTCCTACAATGAGCAGTTCTTC
v_gene: TRBV5-4
j_gene: TRBJ2-1
d_gene: NA
abundance: many

CDR3aa: CASSPQDSLRAFF
CDR3nt: TGTGCCAGCAGCCCCCAGGACAGTTTGCGAGCTTTCTTT
v_gene: TRBV7-2
j_gene: TRBJ1-1
d_gene: NA
abundance: many

CDR3aa: CASSGRFGYTF
CDR3nt: TGTGCCAGCAGTGGGAGGTTCGGCTACACCTTC
v_gene: TRBV6-2/TRBV6-3
j_gene: TRBJ1-2
d_gene: NA
abundance: many

CDR3aa: CASGRTGGGDTQYF
CDR3nt: TGTGCCAGCGGGCGAACAGGGGGGGGAGATACGCAGTATTTT
v_gene: TRBV6-6
j_gene: TRBJ2-3
d_gene: NA
abundance: many

CDR3aa: CSVRTGDQPQHF
CDR3nt: TGCAGCGTCCGGACAGGGGATCAGCCCCAGCATTTT
v_gene: TRBV29-1
j_gene: TRBJ1-5
d_gene: TRBD1
abundance: many

CDR3aa: CASSLVGWELAGELFF
CDR3nt: TGTGCCAGCAGCTTAGTGGGATGGGAATTGGCCGGGGAGCTGTTTTTT
v_gene: TRBV7-6
j_gene: TRBJ2-2
d_gene: NA
abundance: many

CDR3aa: CALTGRTYEQYF
CDR3nt: TGTGCCTTGACAGGCAGAACCTACGAGCAGTACTTC
v_gene: TRBV28
j_gene: TRBJ2-7
d_gene: NA
abundance: NA

CDR3aa: CSARDPRGPQGEQYF
CDR3nt: TGCAGTGCTAGAGATCCTAGGGGGCCACAAGGCGAGCAGTACTTC
v_gene: TRBV20-1
j_gene: TRBJ2-7
d_gene: TRBD1
abundance: many

CDR3aa: CASSPRPSGANVLTF
CDR3nt: TGCGCCAGCAGCCCACGACCCTCTGGGGCCAACGTCCTGACTTTC
v_gene: TRBV4-1
j_gene: TRBJ2-6
d_gene: NA
abundance: NA

CDR3aa: CSVAAGPNQPQHF
CDR3nt: TGCAGCGTTGCGGCAGGGCCTAATCAGCCCCAGCATTTT
v_gene: TRBV29-1
j_gene: TRBJ1-5
d_gene: NA
abundance: many

CDR3aa: CASSSRTVNTGELFF
CDR3nt: TGTGCCAGCAGCTCGCGAACCGTGAACACCGGGGAGCTGTTTTTT
v_gene: TRBV3-1
j_gene: TRBJ2-2
d_gene: NA
abundance: few

CDR3aa: CASSFASGSGEQCF
CDR3nt: NA
v_gene: TRBV6-2/TRBV6-3
j_gene: TRBJ2-1
d_gene: NA
abundance: NA

CDR3aa: CASSLVSATANTEAFF
CDR3nt: TGTGCCAGCAGCTTAGTGTCCGCGACAGCGAACACTGAAGCTTTCTTT
v_gene: TRBV7-8
j_gene: TRBJ1-1
d_gene: NA
abundance: NA

CDR3aa: CASSLGAGGRPPSYNEQFF
CDR3nt: TGTGCCAGCAGTTTAGGGGCGGGGGGGCGACCCCCCTCCTACAATGAGCAGTTCTTC
v_gene: TRBV28
j_gene: TRBJ2-1
d_gene: TRBD2
abundance: NA

CDR3aa: CASSLAERGAEQFF
CDR3nt: TGTGCCAGCAGCTTAGCGGAGAGAGGGGCTGAGCAGTTCTTC
v_gene: TRBV7-9
j_gene: TRBJ2-1
d_gene: NA
abundance: NA

CDR3aa: CASSFGQPTNEKLFF
CDR3nt: TGCGCCAGCAGCTTTGGGCAGCCGACTAATGAAAAACTGTTTTTT
v_gene: TRBV5-1
j_gene: TRBJ1-4
d_gene: NA
abundance: NA

CDR3aa: CASSEIRVEQYF
CDR3nt: TGCGCCAGCAGTGAGATTCGGGTTGAGCAGTACTTC
v_gene: TRBV10-2
j_gene: TRBJ2-7
d_gene: NA
abundance: many

CDR3aa: CASSGVRSGINEQYF
CDR3nt: TGCGCCAGCAGCGGTGTTAGGAGCGGGATTAACGAGCAGTACTTC
v_gene: TRBV5-1
j_gene: TRBJ2-7
d_gene: TRBD2
abundance: few

CDR3aa: CASRATGSPEKLFF
CDR3nt: TGTGCCAGCAGGGCGACAGGCTCACCAGAAAAACTGTTTTTT
v_gene: TRBV12-3/TRBV12-4
j_gene: TRBJ1-4
d_gene: NA
abundance: NA

CDR3aa: CASKAGDIYNEQFF
CDR3nt: TGTGCCAGCAAAGCGGGTGACATTTACAATGAGCAGTTCTTC
v_gene: TRBV3-1
j_gene: TRBJ2-1
d_gene: NA
abundance: NA

CDR3aa: CATRGDTGELFF
CDR3nt: TGTGCCACCCGGGGCGACACCGGGGAGCTGTTTTTT
v_gene: TRBV24-1
j_gene: TRBJ2-2
d_gene: NA
abundance: NA

CDR3aa: CSASSRGEQFF
CDR3nt: TGCAGTGCTAGTTCGCGGGGTGAGCAGTTCTTC
v_gene: TRBV20-1
j_gene: TRBJ2-1
d_gene: NA
abundance: many

CDR3aa: CASSHRDLIGTGELFF
CDR3nt: TGTGCCAGCAGTCACAGGGATCTGATTGGCACCGGGGAGCTGTTTTTT
v_gene: TRBV12-3/TRBV12-4
j_gene: TRBJ2-2
d_gene: NA
abundance: many

CDR3aa: CASSPQNWGPGEQFF
CDR3nt: TGTGCCAGCAGCCCCCAAAATTGGGGTCCCGGGGAGCAGTTCTTC
v_gene: TRBV7-6
j_gene: TRBJ2-1
d_gene: NA
abundance: NA

CDR3aa: CASSHNPGQGARGAFF
CDR3nt: TGTGCCAGCAGTCACAATCCGGGACAGGGGGCGAGGGGCGCTTTCTTT
v_gene: TRBV28
j_gene: TRBJ1-1
d_gene: TRBD1
abundance: many

CDR3aa: CSAVTSFEQFF
CDR3nt: TGCAGTGCTGTGACTAGTTTTGAGCAGTTCTTC
v_gene: TRBV20-1
j_gene: TRBJ2-1
d_gene: NA
abundance: once

CDR3aa: CASSFLGQYYGYTF
CDR3nt: TGTGCCAGCAGTTTCCTCGGACAGTACTATGGCTACACCTTC
v_gene: TRBV28
j_gene: TRBJ1-2
d_gene: NA
abundance: many

CDR3aa: CASAGTRGAYEQYF
CDR3nt: TGTGCCAGCGCTGGGACCAGGGGTGCCTACGAGCAGTACTTC
v_gene: TRBV27
j_gene: TRBJ2-7
d_gene: NA
abundance: NA

CDR3aa: CASRLQGVKEKLFF
CDR3nt: TGTGCCAGCAGGCTGCAGGGGGTGAAGGAAAAACTGTTTTTT
v_gene: TRBV11-2
j_gene: TRBJ1-4
d_gene: TRBD1
abundance: many

CDR3aa: CASSYSGGNIQYF
CDR3nt: TGTGCCAGCAGTTACTCTGGGGGAAACATTCAGTACTTC
v_gene: TRBV6-8
j_gene: TRBJ2-4
d_gene: NA
abundance: NA

CDR3aa: CASSLMPGGPYNEQFF
CDR3nt: TGTGCCAGCAGCTTAATGCCAGGGGGACCCTACAATGAGCAGTTCTTC
v_gene: TRBV7-3
j_gene: TRBJ2-1
d_gene: TRBD1
abundance: NA

CDR3aa: CASSSRNPGLAGFTNTGELFF
CDR3nt: TGTGCCAGCAGCAGTAGAAATCCGGGACTAGCGGGGTTCACGAACACCGGGGAGCTGTTTTTT
v_gene: TRBV6-6
j_gene: TRBJ2-2
d_gene: TRBD2
abundance: many

CDR3aa: CASSRTNTGELFF
CDR3nt: TGTGCCAGCAGTCGCACTAACACCGGGGAGCTGTTTTTT
v_gene: TRBV7-8
j_gene: TRBJ2-2
d_gene: NA
abundance: many